The 10 T cell receptor beta chains reported below all come from one sample, sequenced in a study of PD-1 blockade in classical Hodgkin lymphoma. Every patient had relapsed following autologous stem cell transplantation, and cohorts differed in brentuximab vedotin exposure. Clones were read by immunoSEQ multiplex PCR, and TCRdb kept only the in-frame ones, dropping some. This table holds 50,000 to 85,000 clones, 71% found once. Sample: peripheral blood mononuclear cells (PBMCs), taken before the second cycle of nivolumab. These receptors were taken from a human donor with classical Hodgkin lymphoma.

This chain uses TRBV11-3 with TRBJ2-1, with 7 nucleotides matching TRBD2. Looked up from germline, CDR1 is SGHNT and CDR2 is YENEEA. The CDR3 totals 15 residues. The junction had 4 bases not matched to a gene; V was cut back by 3 bases and J by 2 bases. CDR3 region: CASSLGEGPYNEQFF. CDR3 nucleotides: TGTGCCAGCAGCTTGGGGGAGGGCCCCTACAATGAGCAGTTCTTC.

This clone was detected a few times. V gene TRBV7-9 combines with J gene TRBJ1-5; D possibly corresponds to TRBD1 (6 bases). The CDR3 totals 15 residues. The V gene's germline CDR1 is SEHNR and CDR2 FQNEAQ (reference sequence). The V end was cut by 0 bases, the J end by 8 bases, with 14 bases between. This CDR3 is CASSLAGQGLKPQHF. As DNA, the CDR3 is TGTGCCAGCAGCTTAGCGGGGCAGGGGTTGAAGCCCCAGCATTTT.

The chain has TRBV5-1 and TRBJ2-5, with D perhaps matching TRBD2 (5 bases). Germline lookup yields CDR1 SGHRS and CDR2 YFSETQ. There are 15 residues in the CDR3. V was clipped by 0 bases and J by 4 bases, with 13 bases between them. The CDR3: CASSLDFGELETQYF. The DNA for the CDR3 is TGCGCCAGCAGCTTGGATTTCGGGGAACTAGAGACCCAGTACTTC. Complete variable domain (other parts from reference TRBV5-1 and TRBJ2-5): KAGVTQTPRYLIKTRGQQVTLSCSPISGHRSVSWYQQTPGQGLQFLFEYFSETQRNKGNFPGRFSGRQFSNSRSEMNVSTLELGDSALYLCASSLDFGELETQYFGPGTRLLVL.

This clone was found once. The chain carries TRBV5-6 and TRBJ1-3; D remains ambiguous. The germline V and J ends were trimmed by 2 bases and 0 bases, with 3 bases remaining between them. Germline CDR1 SGHDT, CDR2 YYEEEE. CDR3 length: 13 residues. CDR3 residues: CASSFTSGNTIYF. CDR3 bases: TGTGCCAGCAGCTTTACCTCTGGAAACACCATATATTTT.

The chain carries TRBV7-6 and TRBJ2-1; D remains unclear. CDR1 SGHVS and CDR2 FNYEAQ come from the germline V gene. This CDR3 region has 16 residues. The V end was cut by 1 base, the J end by 8 bases, with 18 bases between. CDR3 in DNA: TGTGCCAGCAGCTTAGGGGGTGTAAGGTCCCCGGATGAGCAGTTCTTC. Encoded protein: CASSLGGVRSPDEQFF.

The DNA of the CDR3 is TGTGCCAGCAGTGAGCAGGGGCCCGAGACCCAGTACTTC. Translated: CASSEQGPETQYF. This sequence joins TRBV2 and TRBJ2-5; perhaps TRBD1 as D (6 bases). Trimming shortened V by 3 bases and J by 5 bases, and 10 bases separated the two germline ends. The CDR3 has 13 amino acids. The germline gives CDR1 SNHLY, CDR2 FYNNEI.

This clone was picked up a small number of times. J is TRBJ1-5 and V is TRBV10-2; 7 positions agree with TRBD1. CDR1 and CDR2 from the germline V gene are WSHSY and SAAADI. The CDR3 is 15 residues long. Trimming at V came to 10 bases and at J to 1 base, leaving 10 bases not matched to a gene. Here the CDR3 reads CATGGDRVSNQPQHF. CDR3 nucleotides: TGCGCCACCGGGGGAGACAGGGTCAGCAATCAGCCCCAGCATTTT.

The V and J genes are TRBV2 and TRBJ1-1, with D uncertain. This CDR3 region has 14 residues. V was clipped by 4 bases and J by 0 bases, with 9 bases between them. Germline assignment: CDR1 SNHLY and CDR2 FYNNEI. In DNA, the CDR3 is TGTGCCAGCAGTGCGGGATCTATGAACACTGAAGCTTTCTTT. This codes for CASSAGSMNTEAFF. Full variable domain (missing parts from reference TRBV2 and TRBJ1-1): EPEVTQTPSHQVTQMGQEVILRCVPISNHLYFYWYRQILGQKVEFLVSFYNNEISEKSEIFDDQFSVERPDGSNFTLKIRSTKLEDSAMYFCASSAGSMNTEAFFGQGTRLTVV.

As regards this clone: A read error may explain this, as a much larger clone is one base away. This chain connects TRBV4-1 to TRBJ1-1; D is perhaps TRBD1 (6 bases). Per the germline V gene, CDR1 is MGHRA and CDR2 is YSYEKL. The ends were cut back, 7 bases at V and 0 bases at J, with 12 bases in the middle. The CDR3 is 14 amino acids. The CDR3 sequence: CASNADSMNTEAFF. CDR3 sequence (DNA): TGCGCCAGCAACGCGGACAGTATGAACACTGAAGCTTTCTTT.

CDR3: CASSPLTPTGSNYGYTF. The CDR3 nucleotides are TGTGCCAGCAGTCCCCTTACCCCGACAGGGTCGAACTATGGCTACACCTTC. The genes are TRBV27 and TRBJ1-2; 7 nucleotides line up with TRBD1. The CDR3 runs 17 residues. J gave up 2 bases and V 5 bases, and 14 bases lay outside the gene matches. CDR1 MNHEY and CDR2 SMNVEV come from the germline V gene (reference sequence).